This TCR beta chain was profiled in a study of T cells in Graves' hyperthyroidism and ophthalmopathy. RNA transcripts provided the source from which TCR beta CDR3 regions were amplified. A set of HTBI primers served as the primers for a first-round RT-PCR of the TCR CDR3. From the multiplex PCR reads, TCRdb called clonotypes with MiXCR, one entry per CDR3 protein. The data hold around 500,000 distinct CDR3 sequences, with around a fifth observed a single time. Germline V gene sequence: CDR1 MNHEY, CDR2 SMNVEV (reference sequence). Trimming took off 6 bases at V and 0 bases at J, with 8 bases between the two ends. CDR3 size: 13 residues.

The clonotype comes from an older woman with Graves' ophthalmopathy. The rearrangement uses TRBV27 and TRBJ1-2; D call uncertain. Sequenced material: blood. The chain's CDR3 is CASRLTANYGYTF. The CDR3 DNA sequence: TGTGCCAGCAGGTTAACAGCTAACTATGGCTACACCTTC.